A selection of T cell receptor beta chains follows, all from one sample in a study of immune evolution from preneoplasia to lung adenocarcinoma. The assay was immunoSEQ multiplex PCR, and TCRdb's table has in-frame clones only and misses some. The sample lists fewer than 9,000 clones; roughly 80% were seen once. Sequencing input: FFPE adjacent normal lung tissue. These receptor sequences come from a person aged 55-80 years with lung adenocarcinoma. Both conserved end residues are part of each CDR3. A D gene is named only where the DNA matches it firmly. Not all rows give a size; the values are once, few, many and, for expanded clones, a class.

CASSVVLTGDQPQHF TGTGCCAGCAGTGTTGTTTTGACAGGCGATCAGCCCCAGCATTTT TRBJ1-5 TRBV6-1 - -
CASNKVTGNEQFF TGTGCCAGCAACAAAGTGACAGGAAATGAGCAGTTCTTC TRBJ2-1 TRBV5-6 - -
CASSLLLNTEAFF TGTGCCAGCAGTTTACTGCTGAACACTGAAGCTTTCTTT TRBJ1-1 TRBV28 few -
CASRRDRNTGELFF TGTGCCAGTCGACGAGACAGGAACACCGGGGAGCTGTTTTTT TRBJ2-2 TRBV6-5 - -
CASSEDFSGEESDGKETQYF TGTGCCAGCAGCGAAGACTTTTCAGGGGAGGAAAGTGACGGCAAAGAGACCCAGTACTTC TRBJ2-5 TRBV13 once -
CASSQEGLTDTQYF TGTGCCAGCAGCCAAGAAGGCCTCACAGATACGCAGTATTTT TRBJ2-3 TRBV4-2 - -
CASSYLGQSAYEQYF TGTGCCAGCAGTTACTTGGGACAGAGCGCCTACGAGCAGTACTTC TRBJ2-7 TRBV6-5 - TRBD1
CASSQEGGTSGSYEQYF TGCGCCAGCAGCCAAGAGGGCGGGACTAGCGGCTCCTACGAGCAGTACTTC TRBJ2-7 TRBV4-1 - TRBD2
CASSLFEGGGYEQYF TGTGCCAGCAGTTTATTCGAGGGGGGGGGCTACGAGCAGTACTTC TRBJ2-7 TRBV28 - -
CASSLLELGQPQHF TGTGCCAGCTCACTCCTTGAGCTGGGTCAGCCCCAGCATTTT TRBJ1-5 TRBV18 - -
CASKVQGSTGELFF TGTGCCAGCAAGGTACAGGGGTCCACCGGGGAGCTGTTTTTT TRBJ2-2 TRBV27 once TRBD1
CSVYSSGRGETQYF TGCAGCGTATATTCTAGCGGGAGAGGGGAGACCCAGTACTTC TRBJ2-5 TRBV29-1 - TRBD2
CASSLVLDTEAFF TGTGCCAGCAGCTTAGTTCTGGACACTGAAGCTTTCTTT TRBJ1-1 TRBV11-2 - -
CASRETSGQHNEQFF TGCGCCAGCAGAGAGACTTCGGGACAGCACAATGAGCAGTTCTTC TRBJ2-1 TRBV10-1 few TRBD1
CASSLVTGTNNEQFF TGTGCCAGCAGCTTGGTGACAGGGACGAACAATGAGCAGTTCTTC TRBJ2-1 TRBV7-3 - TRBD1
CASWTKGGDTQYF TGTGCCAGCTGGACCAAAGGGGGCGATACGCAGTATTTT TRBJ2-3 TRBV18 - TRBD1
CASSRQDYEQYF TGCGCCAGCAGCCGACAGGATTACGAGCAGTACTTC TRBJ2-7 TRBV5-1 - -
CASSIRRDRGNTEAFF TGTGCCAGTAGTATCAGAAGGGACAGGGGGAACACTGAAGCTTTCTTT TRBJ1-1 TRBV19 - TRBD1
CASSQETGGGEKLFF TGTGCCAGCAGTCAAGAGACAGGGGGGGGAGAAAAACTGTTTTTT TRBJ1-4 TRBV6-1 - TRBD1
CASSSPANTGELFF TGTGCCAGCTCATCCCCAGCCAACACCGGGGAGCTGTTTTTT TRBJ2-2 TRBV18 - -
CASGSGTGRGYTF TGTGCCAGCGGATCCGGGACAGGAAGGGGCTACACCTTC TRBJ1-2 TRBV7-2 - TRBD1
CASSLGEPGLTGELFF TGTGCCAGCAGCTTGGGGGAGCCAGGCTTGACCGGGGAGCTGTTTTTT TRBJ2-2 TRBV11-2 - -
CAWSVTGGQPQHF TGTGCCTGGAGTGTAACAGGGGGTCAGCCCCAGCATTTT TRBJ1-5 TRBV30 - TRBD1